Listed below are T cell receptor beta chains from one sample, sequenced in a study of vaccination effects on CD4 cells after COVID-19. Antigen specificity for these receptors is unknown. Clones were read by immunoSEQ multiplex PCR, and TCRdb kept only the in-frame ones, dropping some. The sample has over 25,000 clones, around 75% seen once. The material sequenced was CD4+ T cells from PBMCs cultured with HCoV-NL63 spike peptides, taken before COVID-19 vaccination. These receptors all stem from a human donor who received a COVID-19 vaccine. Both conserved end residues are part of each CDR3. Rows may omit the clone size; those that give it use once, few, many or a size class.

CDR3,V,size
CASSYFRGGEAFF,TRBV6-5,NA
CASRGGRGTGNEKLFF,TRBV19,NA
CASMGLGAPLHF,TRBV30,few
CASSPIGHPRENSPLHF,TRBV18,NA
CASSQGGNDSPLHF,TRBV9,few
CASSFDRSGNTEAFF,TRBV7-2,NA
CAISESSRGGYEQYF,TRBV10-3,NA
CASSQPSSGSYEQYF,TRBV4-1,NA
CASSLSGHTEAFF,TRBV27,once
CASGTPGTGGREQYF,TRBV5-1,NA
CASSYRTSGGTPGSYEQYF,TRBV6-2/TRBV6-3,NA
CASSPQGGPQHF,TRBV19,once
CASRRDSNYGYTF,TRBV2,few